The subject of this entry is one TCR beta chain. These data come from a study of blood T cell repertoires in COVID-19. TCRdb keeps only in-frame clones here, not all; method: immunoSEQ multiplex PCR. The sample lists fewer than 50,000 clones, roughly 71% occurring once. Sequencing used peripheral blood. The clonotype originates from an elderly man with acute or convalescent COVID-19.

CDR3 nucleotide sequence: TGTGCCAGCAGCGGACCGGGACAGGGATCCTACGAGCAGTACTTC. Residues: CASSGPGQGSYEQYF. The J gene is TRBJ2-7, the V gene TRBV11-3; 9 nucleotides line up with TRBD1. CDR1 is SGHNT and CDR2 is YENEEA in the germline V gene. The V segment lost 5 bases and the J segment 1 base; nucleotides outside the gene matches: 6. This CDR3 contains 15 residues.